This T cell receptor (beta chain) was retrieved from a study of beta chain features in type 1 diabetes. Regarding the study as a whole: TCRB CDR3 length was moderately but significantly reduced in all four CD4+ subsets of Type 1 diabetes patients.

Regarding this clone: Its matching antigen is unknown.

Expressed TCRB transcripts were sequenced because the entire RNA isolate underwent reverse transcription. Profiled with immunoSEQ multiplex PCR; TCRdb holds only in-frame clones, not every one. Among hundreds of thousands of clones listed, more than 12% were seen once. Sample: naive CD4+ T cells from blood. This clonotype was obtained from a man aged 18 to 30 with type 1 diabetes.

The CDR3 region has the DNA TGCGCCAGCAGCCAAGGGACTAGCGGGGGGGCCACTGAGCAGTTCTTC. Its protein is CASSQGTSGGATEQFF. V gene TRBV4-3 combines with J gene TRBJ2-1, with 15 bases aligning to TRBD2. This CDR3 is built from 16 residues. CDR1 LGHNA and CDR2 YSLEER come from the germline V gene. V gave up 1 base and J gave up 9 bases; unmatched junction bases: 4.